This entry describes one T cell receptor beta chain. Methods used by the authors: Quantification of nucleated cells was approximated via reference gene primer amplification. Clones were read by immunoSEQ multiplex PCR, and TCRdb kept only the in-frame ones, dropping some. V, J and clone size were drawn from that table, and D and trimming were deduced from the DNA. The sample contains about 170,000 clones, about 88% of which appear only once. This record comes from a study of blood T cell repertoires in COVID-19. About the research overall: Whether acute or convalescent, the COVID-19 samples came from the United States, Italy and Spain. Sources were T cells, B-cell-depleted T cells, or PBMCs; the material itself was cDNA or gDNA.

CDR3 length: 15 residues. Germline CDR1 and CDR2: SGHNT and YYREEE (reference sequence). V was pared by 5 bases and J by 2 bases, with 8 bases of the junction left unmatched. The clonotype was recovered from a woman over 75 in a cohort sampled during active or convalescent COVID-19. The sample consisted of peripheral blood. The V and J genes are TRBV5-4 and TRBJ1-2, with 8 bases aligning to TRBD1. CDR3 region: CASRPTGVGNYGYTF. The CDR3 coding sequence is TGTGCCAGCAGGCCGACAGGGGTTGGGAACTATGGCTACACCTTC.